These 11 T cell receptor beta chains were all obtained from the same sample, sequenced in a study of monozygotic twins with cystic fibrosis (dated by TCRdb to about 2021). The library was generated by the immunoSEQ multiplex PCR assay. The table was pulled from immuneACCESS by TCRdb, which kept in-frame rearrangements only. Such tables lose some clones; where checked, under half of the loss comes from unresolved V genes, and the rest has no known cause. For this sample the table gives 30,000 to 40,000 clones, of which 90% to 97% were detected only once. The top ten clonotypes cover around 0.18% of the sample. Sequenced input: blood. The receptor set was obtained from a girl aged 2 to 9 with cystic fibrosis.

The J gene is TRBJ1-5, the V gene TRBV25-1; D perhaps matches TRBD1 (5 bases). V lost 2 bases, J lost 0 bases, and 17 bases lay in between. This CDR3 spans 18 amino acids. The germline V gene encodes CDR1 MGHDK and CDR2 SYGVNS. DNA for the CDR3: TGTGCCAGCAGTGAACAGGGACCATATCGTTATAGCAATCAGCCCCAGCATTTT. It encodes CASSEQGPYRYSNQPQHF.

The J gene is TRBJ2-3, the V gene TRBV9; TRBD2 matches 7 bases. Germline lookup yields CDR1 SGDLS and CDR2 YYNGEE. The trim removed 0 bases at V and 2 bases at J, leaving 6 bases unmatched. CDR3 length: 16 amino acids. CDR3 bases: TGTGCCAGCAGCGTAGTATCTAGCGGCCACACAGATACGCAGTATTTT. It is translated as CASSVVSSGHTDTQYF.

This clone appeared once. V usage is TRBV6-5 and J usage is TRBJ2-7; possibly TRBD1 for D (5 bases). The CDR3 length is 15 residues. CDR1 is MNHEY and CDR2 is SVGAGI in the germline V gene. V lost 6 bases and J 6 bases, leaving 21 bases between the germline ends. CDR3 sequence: CASSHFSGSSSEQYF. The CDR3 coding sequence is TGTGCCAGCAGCCACTTCTCAGGGTCCTCTTCCGAGCAGTACTTC.

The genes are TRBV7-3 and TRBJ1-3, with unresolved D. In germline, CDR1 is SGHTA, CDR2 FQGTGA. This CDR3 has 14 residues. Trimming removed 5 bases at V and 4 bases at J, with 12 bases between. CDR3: CASSQFKVGNTIYF. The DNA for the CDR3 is TGTGCCAGCAGCCAGTTCAAAGTCGGAAACACCATATATTTT.

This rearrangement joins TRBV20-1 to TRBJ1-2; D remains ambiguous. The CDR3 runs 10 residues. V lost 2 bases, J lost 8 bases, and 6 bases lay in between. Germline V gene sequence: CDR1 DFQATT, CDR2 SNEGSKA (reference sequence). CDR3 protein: CSARTPGYTF. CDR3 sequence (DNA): TGCAGTGCTAGAACCCCAGGCTACACCTTC.

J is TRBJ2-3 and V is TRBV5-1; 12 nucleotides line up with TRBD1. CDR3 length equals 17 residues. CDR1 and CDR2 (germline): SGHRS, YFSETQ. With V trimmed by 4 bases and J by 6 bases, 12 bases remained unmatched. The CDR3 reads CASSRGQGAQAFDTQYF. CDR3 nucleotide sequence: TGCGCCAGCAGCAGGGGACAGGGGGCGCAGGCCTTCGATACGCAGTATTTT.

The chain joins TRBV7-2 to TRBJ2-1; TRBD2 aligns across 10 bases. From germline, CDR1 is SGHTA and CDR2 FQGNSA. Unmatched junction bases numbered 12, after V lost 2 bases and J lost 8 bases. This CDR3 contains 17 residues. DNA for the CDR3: TGTGCCAGCAGCTTACAAGCGGGAGGGCAGGGGGGCCATGAGCAGTTCTTC. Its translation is CASSLQAGGQGGHEQFF.

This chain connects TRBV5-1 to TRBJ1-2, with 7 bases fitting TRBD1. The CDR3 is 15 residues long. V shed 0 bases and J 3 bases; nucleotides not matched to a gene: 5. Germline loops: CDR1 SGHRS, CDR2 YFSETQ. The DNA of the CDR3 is TGCGCCAGCAGCTTGGCCCTCACAGGGGACTATGGCTACACCTTC. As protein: CASSLALTGDYGYTF.

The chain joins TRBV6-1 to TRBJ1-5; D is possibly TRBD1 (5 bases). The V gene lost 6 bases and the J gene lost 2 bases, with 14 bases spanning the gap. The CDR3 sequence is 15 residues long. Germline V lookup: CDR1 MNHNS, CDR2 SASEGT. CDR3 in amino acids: CASRPGLYGNQPQHF. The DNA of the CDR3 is TGTGCCAGCAGACCGGGACTTTACGGCAATCAGCCCCAGCATTTT.

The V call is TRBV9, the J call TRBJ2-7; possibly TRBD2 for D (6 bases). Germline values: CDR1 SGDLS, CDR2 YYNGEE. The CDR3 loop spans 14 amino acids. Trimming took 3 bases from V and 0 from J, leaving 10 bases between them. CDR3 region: CASSASGGSYEQYF. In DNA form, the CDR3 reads TGTGCCAGCAGCGCGTCCGGGGGCTCCTACGAGCAGTACTTC.

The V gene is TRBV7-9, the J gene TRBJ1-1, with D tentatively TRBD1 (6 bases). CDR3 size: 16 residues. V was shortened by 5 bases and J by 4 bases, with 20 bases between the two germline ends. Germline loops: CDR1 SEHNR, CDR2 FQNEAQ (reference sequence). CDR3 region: CASSLMAGARSTEAFF. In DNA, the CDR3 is TGTGCCAGCAGCCTTATGGCAGGGGCGCGTAGCACTGAAGCTTTCTTT. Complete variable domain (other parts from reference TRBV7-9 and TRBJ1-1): DTGVSQNPRHKITKRGQNVTFRCDPISEHNRLYWYRQTLGQGPEFLTYFQNEAQLEKSRLLSDRFSAERPKGSFSTLEIQRTEQGDSAMYLCASSLMAGARSTEAFFGQGTRLTVV.